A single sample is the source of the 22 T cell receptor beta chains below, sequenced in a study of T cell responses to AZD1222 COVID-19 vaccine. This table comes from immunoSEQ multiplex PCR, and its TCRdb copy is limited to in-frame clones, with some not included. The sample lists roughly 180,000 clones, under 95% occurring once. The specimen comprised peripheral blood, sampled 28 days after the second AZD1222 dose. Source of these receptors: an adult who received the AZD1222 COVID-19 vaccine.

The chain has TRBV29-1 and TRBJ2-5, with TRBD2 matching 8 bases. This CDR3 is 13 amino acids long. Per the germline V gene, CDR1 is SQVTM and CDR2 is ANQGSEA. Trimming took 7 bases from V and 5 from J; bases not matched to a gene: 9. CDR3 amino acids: CSAPGGMEETQYF. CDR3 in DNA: TGCAGCGCCCCGGGAGGGATGGAGGAGACCCAGTACTTC.

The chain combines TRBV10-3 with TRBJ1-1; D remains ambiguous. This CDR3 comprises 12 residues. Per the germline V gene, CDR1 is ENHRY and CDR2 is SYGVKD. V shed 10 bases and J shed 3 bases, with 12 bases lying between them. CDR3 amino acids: CATRAGDTEAFF. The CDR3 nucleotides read TGTGCCACACGTGCGGGTGACACTGAAGCTTTCTTT.

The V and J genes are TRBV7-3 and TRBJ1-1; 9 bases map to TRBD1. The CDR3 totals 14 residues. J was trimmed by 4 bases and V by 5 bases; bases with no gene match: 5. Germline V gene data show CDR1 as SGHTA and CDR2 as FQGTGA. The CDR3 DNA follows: TGTGCCAGCAGCCTCGGACAGGGGCTCACTGAAGCTTTCTTT. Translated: CASSLGQGLTEAFF.

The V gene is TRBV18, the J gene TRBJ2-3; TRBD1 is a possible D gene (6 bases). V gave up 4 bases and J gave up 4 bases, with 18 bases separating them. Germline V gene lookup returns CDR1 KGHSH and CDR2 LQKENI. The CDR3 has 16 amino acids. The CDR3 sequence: CASSHTYGQTADTQYF. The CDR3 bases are TGTGCCAGCTCACACACATACGGACAGACAGCAGATACGCAGTATTTT.

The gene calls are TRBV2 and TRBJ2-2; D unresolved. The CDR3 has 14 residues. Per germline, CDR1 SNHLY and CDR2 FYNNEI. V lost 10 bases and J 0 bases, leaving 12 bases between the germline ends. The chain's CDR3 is CATPHGSNTGELFF. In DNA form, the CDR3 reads TGTGCCACCCCTCACGGGTCGAACACCGGGGAGCTGTTTTTT.

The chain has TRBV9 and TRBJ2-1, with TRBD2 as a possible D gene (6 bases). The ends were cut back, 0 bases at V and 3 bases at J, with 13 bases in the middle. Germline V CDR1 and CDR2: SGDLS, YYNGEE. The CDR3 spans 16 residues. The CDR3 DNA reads TGTGCCAGCAGCGTAGGGGGGGAGGCCGTCTACAATGAGCAGTTCTTC. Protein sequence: CASSVGGEAVYNEQFF. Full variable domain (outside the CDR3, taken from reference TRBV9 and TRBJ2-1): DSGVTQTPKHLITATGQRVTLRCSPRSGDLSVYWYQQSLDQGLQFLIQYYNGEERAKGNILERFSAQQFPDLHSELNLSSLELGDSALYFCASSVGGEAVYNEQFFGPGTRLTVL.

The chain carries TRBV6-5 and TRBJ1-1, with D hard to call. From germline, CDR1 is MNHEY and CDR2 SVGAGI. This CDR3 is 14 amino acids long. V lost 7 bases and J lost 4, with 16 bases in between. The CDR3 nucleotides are TGTGCCAGCAAGATTGACCTTTCCCTCACTGAAGCTTTCTTT. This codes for CASKIDLSLTEAFF.

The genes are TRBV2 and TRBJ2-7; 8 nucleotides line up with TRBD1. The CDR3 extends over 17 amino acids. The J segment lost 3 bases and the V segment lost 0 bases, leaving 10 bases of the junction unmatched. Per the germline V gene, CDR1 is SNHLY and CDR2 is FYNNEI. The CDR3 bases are TGTGCCAGCAGTGAAGCTCTGCCTAATACAGGGGGCTACGAGCAGTACTTC. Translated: CASSEALPNTGGYEQYF. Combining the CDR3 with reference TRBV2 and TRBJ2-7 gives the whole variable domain EPEVTQTPSHQVTQMGQEVILRCVPISNHLYFYWYRQILGQKVEFLVSFYNNEISEKSEIFDDQFSVERPDGSNFTLKIRSTKLEDSAMYFCASSEALPNTGGYEQYFGPGTRLTVT.

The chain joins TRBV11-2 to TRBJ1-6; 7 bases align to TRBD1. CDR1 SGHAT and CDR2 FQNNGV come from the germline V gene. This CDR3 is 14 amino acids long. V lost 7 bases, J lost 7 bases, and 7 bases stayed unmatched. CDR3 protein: CASTSTGSNSPLHF. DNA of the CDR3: TGTGCCAGCACCTCGACAGGGTCAAATTCACCCCTCCACTTT.

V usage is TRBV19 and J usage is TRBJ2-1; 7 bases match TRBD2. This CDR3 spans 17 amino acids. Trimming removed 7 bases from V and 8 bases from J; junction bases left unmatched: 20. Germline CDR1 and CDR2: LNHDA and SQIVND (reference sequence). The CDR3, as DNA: TGTGCCAGTAATGGCTTGTGGCGGACTAGTTCGGGGGATGAGCAGTTCTTC. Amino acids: CASNGLWRTSSGDEQFF.

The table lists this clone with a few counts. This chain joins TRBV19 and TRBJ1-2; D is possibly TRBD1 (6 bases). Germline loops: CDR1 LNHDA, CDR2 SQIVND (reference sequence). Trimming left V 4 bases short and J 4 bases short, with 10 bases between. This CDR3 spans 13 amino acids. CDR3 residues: CASSTGVGYGYTF. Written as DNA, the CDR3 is TGTGCCAGTAGTACAGGGGTCGGCTATGGCTACACCTTC.

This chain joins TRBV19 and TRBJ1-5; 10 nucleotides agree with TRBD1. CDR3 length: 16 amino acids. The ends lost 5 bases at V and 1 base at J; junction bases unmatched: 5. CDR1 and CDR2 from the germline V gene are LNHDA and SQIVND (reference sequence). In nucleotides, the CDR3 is TGTGCCAGTAGTTCGGGACAGGGGTTGAGCAATCAGCCCCAGCATTTT. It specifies CASSSGQGLSNQPQHF.

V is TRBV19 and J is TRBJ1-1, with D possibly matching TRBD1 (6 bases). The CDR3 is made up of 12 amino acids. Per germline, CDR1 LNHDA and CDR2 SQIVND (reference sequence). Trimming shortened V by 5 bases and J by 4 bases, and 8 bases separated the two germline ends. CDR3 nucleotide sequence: TGTGCCAGTAGTGGGACACCCACTGAAGCTTTCTTT. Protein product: CASSGTPTEAFF.

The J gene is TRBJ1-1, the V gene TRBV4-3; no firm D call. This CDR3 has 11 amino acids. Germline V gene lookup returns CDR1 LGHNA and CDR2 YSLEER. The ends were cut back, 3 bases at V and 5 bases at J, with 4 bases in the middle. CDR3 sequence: CASSQGTEAFF. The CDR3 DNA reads TGCGCCAGCAGCCAGGGAACTGAAGCTTTCTTT.

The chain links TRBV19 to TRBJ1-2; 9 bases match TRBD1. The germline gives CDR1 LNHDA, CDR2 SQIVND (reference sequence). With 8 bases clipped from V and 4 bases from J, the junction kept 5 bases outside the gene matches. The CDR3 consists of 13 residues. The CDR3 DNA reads TGTGCCAGTCCCCGGACAGGGGTCTATGGCTACACCTTC. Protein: CASPRTGVYGYTF.

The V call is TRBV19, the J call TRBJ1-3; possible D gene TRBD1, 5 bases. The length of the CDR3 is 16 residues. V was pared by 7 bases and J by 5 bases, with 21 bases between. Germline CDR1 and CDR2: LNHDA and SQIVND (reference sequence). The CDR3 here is CASNPRDPGIRNTIYF. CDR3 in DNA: TGTGCCAGTAACCCCCGGGACCCCGGGATTCGAAACACCATATATTTT.

Here the CDR3 reads CASSTPGKGVNIQYF. The CDR3 region has the DNA TGCGCCAGCAGCACGCCAGGGAAAGGAGTGAACATTCAGTACTTC. The J gene is TRBJ2-4, the V gene TRBV4-1; D may be TRBD1 (5 bases). This CDR3 has 15 residues. Germline V CDR1 and CDR2: MGHRA, YSYEKL. Trimming pared 5 bases from V and 7 bases from J, leaving 18 bases between.

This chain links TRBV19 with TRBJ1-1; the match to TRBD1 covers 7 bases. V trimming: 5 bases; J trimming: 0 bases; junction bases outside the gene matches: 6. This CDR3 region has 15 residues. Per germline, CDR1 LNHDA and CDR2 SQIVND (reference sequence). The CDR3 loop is CASSPRTGMNTEAFF. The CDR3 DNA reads TGTGCCAGTAGTCCCCGGACAGGAATGAACACTGAAGCTTTCTTT.

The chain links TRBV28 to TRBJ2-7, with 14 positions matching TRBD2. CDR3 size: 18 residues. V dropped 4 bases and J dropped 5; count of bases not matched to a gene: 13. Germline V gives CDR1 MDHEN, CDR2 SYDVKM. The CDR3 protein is CASSSTSGRAMSFHEQYF. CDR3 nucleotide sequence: TGTGCCAGCAGTTCGACTAGCGGGAGGGCCATGTCATTCCACGAGCAGTACTTC.

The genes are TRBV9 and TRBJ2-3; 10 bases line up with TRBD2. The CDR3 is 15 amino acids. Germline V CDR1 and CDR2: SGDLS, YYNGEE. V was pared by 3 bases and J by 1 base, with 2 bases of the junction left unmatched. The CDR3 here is CASSESGGGTDTQYF. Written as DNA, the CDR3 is TGTGCCAGCAGCGAAAGCGGGGGGGGCACAGATACGCAGTATTTT.

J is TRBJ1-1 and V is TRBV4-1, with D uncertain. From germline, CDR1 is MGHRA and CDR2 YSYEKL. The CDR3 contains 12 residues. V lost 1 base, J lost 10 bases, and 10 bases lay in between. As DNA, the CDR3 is TGCGCCAGCAGCCAAGTCGGACTGGGAGCTTTCTTT. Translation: CASSQVGLGAFF.

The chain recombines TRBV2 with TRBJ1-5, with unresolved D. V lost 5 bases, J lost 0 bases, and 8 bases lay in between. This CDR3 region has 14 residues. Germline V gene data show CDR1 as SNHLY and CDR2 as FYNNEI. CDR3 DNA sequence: TGTGCCAGCAGTTCCGAGTATAGCAATCAGCCCCAGCATTTT. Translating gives CASSSEYSNQPQHF.